This T cell receptor beta chain was obtained from a study of T-cell reconstitution after alpha-beta-depleted transplantation in children. Study-wide findings and caveats: Reportedly, roughly two months post-transplant, alpha-beta T cells arose from several hundred expanded graft clones. Day-60 TCRbeta diversity that was high in some patients was derived from surviving recipient T cells and thymic progenitors. At one year after transplant, newly produced T cells mostly accounted for T-cell counts and diversity.

V dropped 5 bases and J dropped 0 bases, with 13 bases sitting between them. Per germline, CDR1 DFQATT and CDR2 SNEGSKA (reference sequence). The CDR3 spans 14 residues. As it was prepared, the TCRbeta library received unique molecular identifiers. In TCRdb, the PCR reads were re-called with MiXCR into one record per CDR3 protein. This sample has some 300,000 distinct CDR3 sequences, with less than 9.5% found just once. This clonotype was seen only a few times. Its antigen is not identified. This receptor was identified in a female patient aged 2-15 years who had a stem cell transplant for Fanconi anemia, so the T cells may come from the graft donor. Material: peripheral blood, obtained 360 days after TCRalphabeta/CD19-depleted stem cell transplant. J is TRBJ2-5 and V is TRBV20-1; weak D call: TRBD1 (6 bases). The CDR3: CSALPQGYQETQYF. For the CDR3, the DNA is TGCAGTGCTCTCCCCCAGGGGTACCAAGAGACCCAGTACTTC.